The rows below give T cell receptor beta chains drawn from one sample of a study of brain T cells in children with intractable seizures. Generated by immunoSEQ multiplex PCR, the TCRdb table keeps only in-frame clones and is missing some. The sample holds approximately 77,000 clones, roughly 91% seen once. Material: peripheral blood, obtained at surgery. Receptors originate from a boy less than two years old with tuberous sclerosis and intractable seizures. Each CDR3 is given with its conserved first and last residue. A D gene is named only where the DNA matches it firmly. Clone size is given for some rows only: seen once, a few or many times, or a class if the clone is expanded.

DNA: TGTGCCAGCAGCTCGGATGTCCGGGGGGAGCTGTTTTTT; CDR3: CASSSDVRGELFF; D: -; size: -; V: TRBV6-6; J: TRBJ2-2
DNA: TGTGCCAGTAGTAGGGTTACGGGGGGGCCTGGGGAGACCCAGTACTTC; CDR3: CASSRVTGGPGETQYF; D: TRBD2; size: -; V: TRBV19; J: TRBJ2-5
DNA: TGTGCCAGCAGCCGGAGCGGGATCTCCTACGAGCAGTACTTC; CDR3: CASSRSGISYEQYF; D: TRBD2; size: -; V: TRBV7-9; J: TRBJ2-7
DNA: TGCAGTGCTAGAAGTTCGGGTGAGCAGTTCTTC; CDR3: CSARSSGEQFF; D: -; size: -; V: TRBV20-1; J: TRBJ2-1
DNA: TGTGCCAGTAGTATTTTGGGTCTGAATCAGCCCCAGCATTTT; CDR3: CASSILGLNQPQHF; D: -; size: -; V: TRBV19; J: TRBJ1-5
DNA: TGTGCCAGCAGCCCACCGGATTCACCCCTCCACTTT; CDR3: CASSPPDSPLHF; D: -; size: -; V: TRBV7-9; J: TRBJ1-6
DNA: TGTGCCAGCTCACCAGGGACTAGCTTCTACGAGCAGTACTTC; CDR3: CASSPGTSFYEQYF; D: TRBD2; size: -; V: TRBV18; J: TRBJ2-7
DNA: TGTGCCAGCAGTTTATCGATTAGGGGTCAGCCCCAGCATTTT; CDR3: CASSLSIRGQPQHF; D: -; size: -; V: TRBV27; J: TRBJ1-5
DNA: TGTGCCAGCAGCTCGCCGACAGGGGAAAGAAACACCATATATTTT; CDR3: CASSSPTGERNTIYF; D: TRBD1; size: -; V: TRBV11-1; J: TRBJ1-3
DNA: TGCAGCGTTGAGGCCAACTCCTACGAGCAGTACTTC; CDR3: CSVEANSYEQYF; D: -; size: -; V: TRBV29-1; J: TRBJ2-7
DNA: TGTGCTAGCAGCCGGACGCCTAATTCACCCCTCCACTTT; CDR3: CASSRTPNSPLHF; D: -; size: few; V: TRBV7-7; J: TRBJ1-6
DNA: TGTGCCAGCAGTAAGCTAGCAGAAGAGACCCAGTACTTC; CDR3: CASSKLAEETQYF; D: -; size: -; V: TRBV12-3/TRBV12-4; J: TRBJ2-5
DNA: TGTGCTAGTGGTTTGCCACCGGGACTAGCGGGAGGGTCCCATGAGCAGTTCTTC; CDR3: CASGLPPGLAGGSHEQFF; D: TRBD2; size: -; V: TRBV12-5; J: TRBJ2-1
DNA: TGTGCCAGCAGTTGGGGACTAGCGGGACAGAGTGAGCAGTTCTTC; CDR3: CASSWGLAGQSEQFF; D: TRBD2; size: once; V: TRBV28; J: TRBJ2-1
DNA: TGTGCCTGGGCAAGTGGGCCAGTAGAGTTCTTC; CDR3: CAWASGPVEFF; D: -; size: -; V: TRBV30; J: TRBJ2-1
DNA: TGCGCCAGCACCGGACAGGGTGGTCAGCCCCAGCATTTT; CDR3: CASTGQGGQPQHF; D: TRBD1; size: -; V: TRBV10-2; J: TRBJ1-5
DNA: TGTGCCAGCAGTCCGGGACGGAGCTCTGGGGCCAACGTCCTGACTTTC; CDR3: CASSPGRSSGANVLTF; D: -; size: -; V: TRBV28; J: TRBJ2-6
DNA: TGTGCCAGCAGTTCGGTTAACCTCTCCTACGAGCAGTACTTC; CDR3: CASSSVNLSYEQYF; D: -; size: -; V: TRBV6-6; J: TRBJ2-7
DNA: TGTGCCAGCAGCCCCCGGGACAGGGGGCAGTCCGAGCAGTACTTC; CDR3: CASSPRDRGQSEQYF; D: TRBD1; size: -; V: TRBV3-1/TRBV3-2; J: TRBJ2-7
DNA: TGTGCCACCAGCAGAGATAAGAGGGCGCGGCCAACTAGCGGGAGCTCCTACAATGAGCAGTTCTTC; CDR3: CATSRDKRARPTSGSSYNEQFF; D: TRBD2; size: -; V: TRBV15; J: TRBJ2-1
DNA: TGTGCCAGCAGCCAAGACCCGGGGGGCCGATACAATGAGCAGTTCTTC; CDR3: CASSQDPGGRYNEQFF; D: -; size: -; V: TRBV4-2; J: TRBJ2-1
DNA: TGTGCCAGTAGTATTGAGGGGGTAGATCAGCCCCAGCATTTT; CDR3: CASSIEGVDQPQHF; D: -; size: few; V: TRBV19; J: TRBJ1-5
DNA: TGTGCCAGTAGTCTGGCCGGGCTAGCGGCATACAATGAGCAGTTCTTC; CDR3: CASSLAGLAAYNEQFF; D: TRBD2; size: -; V: TRBV19; J: TRBJ2-1
DNA: TGCGCCAGCGAAGACAGGGGCAATCAGCCCCAGCATTTT; CDR3: CASEDRGNQPQHF; D: TRBD1; size: -; V: TRBV10-2; J: TRBJ1-5